This TCR beta chain was sequenced for a study of cytomegalovirus exposure and HLA in healthy donors. Study results and caveats: What was likely a sequencing artifact was a cluster of highly shared sequence variants. Analysis was carried out at a later point, and it linked a missense DCLRE1C variant to TCR beta V- and J-gene trimming.

Notes on this clone: Antigen: not known.

The PCR contained 60 Vbeta and 13 Jbeta primers. Sequencing was performed with immunoSEQ multiplex PCR; in TCRdb, only in-frame clones are kept and a portion is missing. Of around 110,000 clones in the sample, roughly 73% were seen once. J was trimmed by 7 bases and V by 8 bases; bases with no gene match: 8. The germline CDR1 and CDR2 sequences are GTSNPN and SVGIG (reference sequence). There are 13 residues in the CDR3. The chain links TRBV30 to TRBJ1-4, with 9 bases fitting TRBD1. The source material was PBMCs. The receptor was derived from a woman aged 25 to 39 in good health and CMV-seronegative. The CDR3 loop is CAGNRGLTEKLFF. The DNA of the CDR3 is TGTGCCGGAAACAGGGGGCTTACTGAAAAACTGTTTTTT. The entire variable domain, with the rest obtained from reference TRBV30 and TRBJ1-4, is as follows: SQTIHQWPATLVQPVGSPLSLECTVEGTSNPNLYWYRQAAGRGLQLLFYSVGIGQISSEVPQNLSASRPQDRQFILSSKKLLLSDSGFYLCAGNRGLTEKLFFGSGTQLSVL.